One and the same sample provided the 4 T cell receptor beta chains below, sequenced in a study of post-analysis software for immune sequencing data. Study conclusions and caveats: Compared with controls, patients had more of roughly five TRBV segments, including TRBV5-6, TRBV5-1 and TRBV20-1.

Their antigens are not known. cDNA libraries for TCR beta contained unique molecular identifiers. TCRdb re-called the PCR reads through MiXCR, storing one row per CDR3 protein. The sample records roughly 430,000 distinct CDR3 sequences, roughly 38% being singletons. Sequencing input: blood. The source is a girl aged 2-9 years with multiple sclerosis.

The rearrangement links TRBV4-2 to TRBJ1-4; 7 bases agree with TRBD1. Germline V lookup: CDR1 LGHNA, CDR2 YNFKEQ. This CDR3 has 15 residues. V lost 4 bases and J lost 6; bases outside the gene matches: 8. CDR3 region: CASSPQGTDDEKLFF. CDR3 sequence (DNA): TGTGCCAGCAGCCCCCAGGGGACAGATGATGAAAAACTGTTTTTT.

The chain uses TRBV2 and TRBJ2-7; TRBD2 is a possible D gene (5 bases). Trimming stripped 6 bases from V and 7 bases from J, with 22 bases between. CDR3 length: 15 residues. The germline gives CDR1 SNHLY, CDR2 FYNNEI. Written as DNA, the CDR3 is TGTGCCAGCAGGGGCATAGTTGGCCTCACGGGGGAGCAGTACTTC. As protein: CASRGIVGLTGEQYF.

This chain joins TRBV20-1 and TRBJ2-1, with D tentatively TRBD2 (5 bases). The V gene's germline CDR1 is DFQATT and CDR2 SNEGSKA (reference sequence). V lost 6 bases to trimming and J lost 8 bases, with 23 bases between them. The CDR3 spans 15 residues. CDR3 coding DNA: TGCAGTGCCACCCGGGGAGTCAGGAGGCCCCATGAGCAGTTCTTC. Translating gives CSATRGVRRPHEQFF.

This clonotype was recorded a few times. The chain employs TRBV20-1 and TRBJ2-1; D not resolved. The CDR3 is 16 residues long. V was pared by 1 base and J by 5 bases, with 18 bases between. Per the germline V gene, CDR1 is DFQATT and CDR2 is SNEGSKA (reference sequence). The CDR3: CSARGARQWVNNEQFF. In DNA, the CDR3 is TGCAGTGCTAGAGGGGCGCGGCAGTGGGTCAACAATGAGCAGTTCTTC.